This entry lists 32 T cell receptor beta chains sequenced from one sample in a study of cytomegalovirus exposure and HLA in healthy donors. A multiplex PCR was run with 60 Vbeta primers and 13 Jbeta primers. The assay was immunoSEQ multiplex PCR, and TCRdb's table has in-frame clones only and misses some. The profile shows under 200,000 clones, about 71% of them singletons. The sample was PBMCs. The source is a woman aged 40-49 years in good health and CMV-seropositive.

CDR3 bases: TGTGCCAGCAGCGTTCGGACAGGAGAGACCCAGTACTTC. Its protein product is CASSVRTGETQYF. V gene TRBV7-2 combines with J gene TRBJ2-5; 7 nucleotides align to TRBD1. The CDR3 loop spans 13 amino acids. V lost 5 bases to trimming and J lost 4 bases; unmatched junction nucleotides: 4. The germline V gene has CDR1 SGHTA and CDR2 FQGNSA.

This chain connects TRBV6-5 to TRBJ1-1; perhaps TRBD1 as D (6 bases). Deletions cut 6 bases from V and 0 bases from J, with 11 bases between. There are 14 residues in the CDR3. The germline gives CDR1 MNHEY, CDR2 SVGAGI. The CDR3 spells CASSPDRLNTEAFF. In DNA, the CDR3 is TGTGCCAGCAGCCCGGACAGATTGAACACTGAAGCTTTCTTT.

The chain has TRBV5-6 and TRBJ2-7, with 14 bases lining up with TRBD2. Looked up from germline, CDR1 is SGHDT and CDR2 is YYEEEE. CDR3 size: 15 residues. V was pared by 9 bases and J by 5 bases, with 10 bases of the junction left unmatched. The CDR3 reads CATRTSGGNRNEQYF. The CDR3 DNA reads TGTGCCACCCGGACTAGCGGGGGGAATCGTAACGAGCAGTACTTC.

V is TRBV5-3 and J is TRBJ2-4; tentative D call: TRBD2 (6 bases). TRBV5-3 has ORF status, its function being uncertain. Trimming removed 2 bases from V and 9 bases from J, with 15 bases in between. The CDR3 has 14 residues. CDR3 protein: CARSFGGDSAIQYF. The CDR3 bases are TGTGCCAGAAGCTTCGGGGGAGACTCGGCCATTCAGTACTTC.

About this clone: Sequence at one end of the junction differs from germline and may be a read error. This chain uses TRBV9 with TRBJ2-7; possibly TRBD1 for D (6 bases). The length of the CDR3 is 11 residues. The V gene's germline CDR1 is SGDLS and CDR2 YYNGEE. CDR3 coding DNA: TGTGCCAGCAGCGGGGGACATGGTTTAAGCTTC. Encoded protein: CASSGGHGLSF.

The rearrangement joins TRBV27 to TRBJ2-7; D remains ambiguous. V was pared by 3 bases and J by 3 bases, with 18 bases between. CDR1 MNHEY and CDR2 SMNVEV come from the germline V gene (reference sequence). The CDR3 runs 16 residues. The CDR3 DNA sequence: TGTGCCAGCAGTTTCCACCGGGTCCTACACTACTACGAGCAGTACTTC. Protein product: CASSFHRVLHYYEQYF.

The CDR3, as DNA: TGTGCCAGCAGTAGAAACAGGGAAGATGGCTACACCTTC. Residues: CASSRNREDGYTF. This chain uses TRBV28 with TRBJ1-2; a possible D gene is TRBD1 (6 bases). CDR3 size: 13 residues. Germline V lookup: CDR1 MDHEN, CDR2 SYDVKM. V was pared by 5 bases and J by 6 bases, with 13 bases between.

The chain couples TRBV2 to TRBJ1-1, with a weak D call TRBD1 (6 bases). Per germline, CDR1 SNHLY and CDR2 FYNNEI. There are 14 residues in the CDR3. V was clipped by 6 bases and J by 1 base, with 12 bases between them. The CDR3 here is CASSEQGGNTEAFF. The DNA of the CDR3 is TGTGCCAGCAGCGAACAGGGCGGGAACACTGAAGCTTTCTTT.

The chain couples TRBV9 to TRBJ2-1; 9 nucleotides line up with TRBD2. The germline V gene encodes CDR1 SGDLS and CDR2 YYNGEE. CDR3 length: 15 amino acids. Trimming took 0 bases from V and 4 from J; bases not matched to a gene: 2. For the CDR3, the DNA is TGTGCCAGCAGCGTAGGCGGGGGGGCTTACAATGAGCAGTTCTTC. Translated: CASSVGGGAYNEQFF.

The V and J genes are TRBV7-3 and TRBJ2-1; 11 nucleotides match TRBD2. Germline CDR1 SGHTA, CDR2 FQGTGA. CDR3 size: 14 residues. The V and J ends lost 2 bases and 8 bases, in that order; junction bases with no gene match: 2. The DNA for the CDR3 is TGTGCCAGCAGCTTAGGGACTAGCGGCTATGAGCAGTTCTTC. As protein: CASSLGTSGYEQFF.

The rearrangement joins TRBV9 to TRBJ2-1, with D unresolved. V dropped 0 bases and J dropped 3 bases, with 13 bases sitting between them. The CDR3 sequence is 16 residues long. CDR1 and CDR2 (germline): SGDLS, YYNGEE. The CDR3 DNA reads TGTGCCAGCAGCGTAGCCCCCCAGATCGACTACAATGAGCAGTTCTTC. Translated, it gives CASSVAPQIDYNEQFF.

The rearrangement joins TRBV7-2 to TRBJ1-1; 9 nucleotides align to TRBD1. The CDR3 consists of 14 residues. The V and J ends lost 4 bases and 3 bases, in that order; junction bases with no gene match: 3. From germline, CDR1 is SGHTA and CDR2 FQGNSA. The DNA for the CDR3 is TGTGCCAGCAGCTCCAGGGACAGGGACACTGAAGCTTTCTTT. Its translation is CASSSRDRDTEAFF.

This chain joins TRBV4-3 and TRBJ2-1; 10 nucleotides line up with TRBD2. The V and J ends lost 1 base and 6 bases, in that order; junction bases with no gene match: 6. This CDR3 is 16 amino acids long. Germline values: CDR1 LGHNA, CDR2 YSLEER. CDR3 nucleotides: TGCGCCAGCAGCCAAGGTGGTAGCGGGGGGATCAATGAGCAGTTCTTC. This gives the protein CASSQGGSGGINEQFF.

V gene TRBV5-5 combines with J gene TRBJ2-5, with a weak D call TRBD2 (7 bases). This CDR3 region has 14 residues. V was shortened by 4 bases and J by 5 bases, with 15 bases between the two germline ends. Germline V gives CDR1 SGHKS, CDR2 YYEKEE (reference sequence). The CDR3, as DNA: TGTGCCAGCAGCATACAGGGAGGGCGGGAGACCCAGTACTTC. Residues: CASSIQGGRETQYF.

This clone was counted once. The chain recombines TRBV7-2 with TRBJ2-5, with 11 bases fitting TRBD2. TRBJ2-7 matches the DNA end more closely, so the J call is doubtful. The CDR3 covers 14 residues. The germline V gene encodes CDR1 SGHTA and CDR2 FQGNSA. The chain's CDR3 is CASSFSGGAYEQYF. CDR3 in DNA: TGTGCCAGCAGCTTTAGCGGGGGGGCCTACGAGCAGTACTTC.

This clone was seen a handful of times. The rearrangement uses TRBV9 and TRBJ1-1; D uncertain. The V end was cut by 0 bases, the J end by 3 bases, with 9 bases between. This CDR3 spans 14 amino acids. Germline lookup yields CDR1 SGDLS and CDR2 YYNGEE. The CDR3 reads CASSVAGGDTEAFF. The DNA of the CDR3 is TGTGCCAGCAGCGTAGCGGGTGGAGACACTGAAGCTTTCTTT.

The CDR3 is CASSVKHRNTEAFF. The DNA of the CDR3 is TGTGCCAGCAGCGTTAAACATCGGAACACTGAAGCTTTCTTT. This chain connects TRBV5-4 to TRBJ1-1; D is unresolved. Germline V gene lookup returns CDR1 SGHNT and CDR2 YYREEE (reference sequence). V lost 4 bases, J lost 1 base, and 11 bases lay in between. The CDR3 covers 14 residues.

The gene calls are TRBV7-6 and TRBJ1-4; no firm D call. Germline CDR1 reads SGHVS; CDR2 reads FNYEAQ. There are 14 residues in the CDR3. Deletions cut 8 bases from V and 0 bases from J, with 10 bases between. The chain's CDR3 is CASRLTPTNEKLFF. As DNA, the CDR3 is TGTGCCAGCCGCCTGACACCAACTAATGAAAAACTGTTTTTT.

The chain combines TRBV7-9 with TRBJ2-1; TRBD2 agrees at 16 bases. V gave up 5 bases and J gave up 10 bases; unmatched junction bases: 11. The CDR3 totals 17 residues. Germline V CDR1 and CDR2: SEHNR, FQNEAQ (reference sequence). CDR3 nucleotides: TGTGCCAGCAGCCCTCCGGGACTAGCGGGGGGGCTAAGGGAGCAGTTCTTC. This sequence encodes CASSPPGLAGGLREQFF.

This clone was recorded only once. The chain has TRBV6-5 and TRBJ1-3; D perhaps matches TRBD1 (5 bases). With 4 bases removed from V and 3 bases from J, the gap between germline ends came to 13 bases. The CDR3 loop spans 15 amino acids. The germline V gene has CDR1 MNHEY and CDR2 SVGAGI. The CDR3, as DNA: TGTGCCAGCAGTTCCTCCAGGGCGCGTGGAAACACCATATATTTT. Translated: CASSSSRARGNTIYF.

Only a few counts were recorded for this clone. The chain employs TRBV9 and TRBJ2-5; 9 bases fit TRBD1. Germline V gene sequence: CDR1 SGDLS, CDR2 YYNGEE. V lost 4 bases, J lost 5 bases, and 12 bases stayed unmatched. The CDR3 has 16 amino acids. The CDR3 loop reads CASSPRGTGSEETQYF. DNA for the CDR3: TGTGCCAGCAGCCCCAGGGGGACAGGGTCGGAGGAGACCCAGTACTTC.

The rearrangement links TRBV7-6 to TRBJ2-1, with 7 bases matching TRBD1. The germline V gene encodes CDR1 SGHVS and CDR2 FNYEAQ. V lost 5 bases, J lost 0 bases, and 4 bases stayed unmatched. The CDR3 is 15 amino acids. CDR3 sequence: CASSTRDSSYNEQFF. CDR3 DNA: TGTGCCAGCAGCACCCGGGACAGCTCCTACAATGAGCAGTTCTTC.

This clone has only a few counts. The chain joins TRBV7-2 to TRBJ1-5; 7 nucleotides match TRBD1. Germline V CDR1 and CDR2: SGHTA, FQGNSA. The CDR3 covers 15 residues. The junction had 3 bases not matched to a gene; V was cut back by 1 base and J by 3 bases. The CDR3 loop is CASSLGDSDNQPQHF. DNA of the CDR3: TGTGCCAGCAGCTTAGGGGACAGTGACAATCAGCCCCAGCATTTT.

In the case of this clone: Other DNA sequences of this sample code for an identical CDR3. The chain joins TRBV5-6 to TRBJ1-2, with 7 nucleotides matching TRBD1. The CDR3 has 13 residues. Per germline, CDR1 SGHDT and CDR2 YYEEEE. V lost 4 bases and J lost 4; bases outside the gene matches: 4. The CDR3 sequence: CASSPGGSYGYTF. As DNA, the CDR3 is TGTGCCAGCAGCCCAGGGGGGAGCTATGGCTACACCTTC.

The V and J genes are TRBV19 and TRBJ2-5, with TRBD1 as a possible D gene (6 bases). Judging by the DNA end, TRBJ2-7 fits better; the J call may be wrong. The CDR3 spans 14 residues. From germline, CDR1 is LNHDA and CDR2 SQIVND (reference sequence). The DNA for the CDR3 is TGTGCCAGTAGTAGAAACAGGGCTTCCTACGAGCAGTACTTC. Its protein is CASSRNRASYEQYF.

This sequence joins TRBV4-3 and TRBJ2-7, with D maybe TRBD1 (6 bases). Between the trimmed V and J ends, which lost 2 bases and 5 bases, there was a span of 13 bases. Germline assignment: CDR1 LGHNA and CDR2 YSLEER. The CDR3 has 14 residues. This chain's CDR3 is CASSQSQGSDEQYF. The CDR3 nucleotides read TGCGCCAGCAGCCAATCTCAGGGGAGCGACGAGCAGTACTTC.

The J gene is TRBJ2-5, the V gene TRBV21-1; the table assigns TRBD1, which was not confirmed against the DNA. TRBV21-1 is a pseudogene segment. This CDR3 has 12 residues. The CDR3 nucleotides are TGTGCCAGCGCCGACAGCCAAGAGACCCAGTACTTC. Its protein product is CASADSQETQYF.

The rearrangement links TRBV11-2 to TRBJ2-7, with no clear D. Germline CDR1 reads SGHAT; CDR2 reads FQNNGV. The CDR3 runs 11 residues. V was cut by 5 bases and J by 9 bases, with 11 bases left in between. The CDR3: CASSLGFGQYF. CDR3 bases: TGTGCCAGCAGCCTCGGTTTCGGGCAGTACTTC.

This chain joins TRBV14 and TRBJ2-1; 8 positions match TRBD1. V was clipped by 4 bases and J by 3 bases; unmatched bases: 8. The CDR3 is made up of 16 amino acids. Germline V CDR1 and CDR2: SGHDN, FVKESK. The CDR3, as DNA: TGTGCCAGCAGCCCCAACAGGGGGGCCATCTACAATGAGCAGTTCTTC. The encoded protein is CASSPNRGAIYNEQFF.

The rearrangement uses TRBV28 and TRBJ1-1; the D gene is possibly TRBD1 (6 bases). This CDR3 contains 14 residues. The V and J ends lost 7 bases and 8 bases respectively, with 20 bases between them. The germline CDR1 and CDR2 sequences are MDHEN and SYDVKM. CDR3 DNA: TGTGCCAGCACCGTGACCAACCGGGGGGCGGAAGCTTTCTTT. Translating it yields CASTVTNRGAEAFF. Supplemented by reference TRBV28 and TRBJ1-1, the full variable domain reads DVKVTQSSRYLVKRTGEKVFLECVQDMDHENMFWYRQDPGLGLRLIYFSYDVKMKEKGDIPEGYSVSREKKERFSLILESASTNQTSMYLCASTVTNRGAEAFFGQGTRLTVV.

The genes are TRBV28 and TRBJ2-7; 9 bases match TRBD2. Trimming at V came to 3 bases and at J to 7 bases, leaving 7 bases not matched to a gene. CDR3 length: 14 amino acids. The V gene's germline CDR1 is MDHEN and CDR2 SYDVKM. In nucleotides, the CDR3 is TGTGCCAGCAGTTTGGGTAGCGGGAGAAGAGAGCAGTACTTC. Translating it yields CASSLGSGRREQYF.

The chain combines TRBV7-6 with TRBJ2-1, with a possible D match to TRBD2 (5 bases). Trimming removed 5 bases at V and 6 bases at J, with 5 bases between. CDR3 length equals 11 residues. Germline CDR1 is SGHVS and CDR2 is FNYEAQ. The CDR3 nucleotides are TGTGCCAGCAGCGAGGGCAATGAGCAGTTCTTC. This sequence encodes CASSEGNEQFF.